A selection of T cell receptor beta chains follows, all from one sample in a study of blood T cell repertoires in COVID-19. TCRdb's table, derived via immunoSEQ multiplex PCR, lists solely in-frame clones and lacks some. The sample contains about 210,000 clones, 75% to 85% of which appear only once. Sequenced material: PBMCs or T cells enriched from blood (not recorded which). Source of these receptors: a man aged 25 to 45 with acute COVID-19. Each CDR3 is given with its conserved first and last residue. D genes are given only for firm matches. Not all rows give a size; the values are once, few, many and, for expanded clones, a class.

D gene | CDR3 length | clone size | J gene | V gene | CDR3 DNA | CDR3 protein
TRBD1 | 14 | many | TRBJ2-7 | TRBV11-2 | TGTGCCAGCAGACCCGGGACAGGACATTACGAGCAGTACTTC | CASRPGTGHYEQYF
- | 16 | - | TRBJ2-6 | TRBV5-1 | TGCGCCAGCAGCTCTGGCTCCCTCTCTGGGGCCAACGTCCTGACTTTC | CASSSGSLSGANVLTF
TRBD1 | 15 | - | TRBJ2-7 | TRBV9 | TGTGCCAGCAGCGCCCGACAGGGGGGGATCTACGAGCAGTACTTC | CASSARQGGIYEQYF
TRBD1 | 14 | - | TRBJ1-4 | TRBV14 | TGTGCCAGCAGCCGGACAGGGGACCTTGAAAAACTGTTTTTT | CASSRTGDLEKLFF
TRBD1 | 16 | - | TRBJ2-7 | TRBV5-1 | TGCGCCAGCAGCTTCCTAGGACAGGAGAACTCCTACGAGCAGTACTTC | CASSFLGQENSYEQYF
TRBD2 | 14 | - | TRBJ2-1 | TRBV30 | TGTGCCTGGAAAGGAGCGGGGGACTACAATGAGCAGTTCTTC | CAWKGAGDYNEQFF
- | 17 | - | TRBJ1-1 | TRBV4-1 | TGCGCCAGCAGCCCAGTCGGATCACACCCAGGGGACACCGAAGCTTTCTTT | CASSPVGSHPGDTEAFF
- | 15 | - | TRBJ2-6 | TRBV6-5 | TGTGCCAGCAGTCCGGGGGTCTCTGGGGCCAACGTCCTGACTTTC | CASSPGVSGANVLTF
TRBD2 | 16 | - | TRBJ2-1 | TRBV28 | TGTGCCAGCAGTTTACTACTAGCGGGGGGAAACAATGAGCAGTTCTTC | CASSLLLAGGNNEQFF
- | 16 | - | TRBJ1-1 | TRBV2 | TGTGCCAGCAGTCCAGATGAGTACAGGACCAACACTGAAGCTTTCTTT | CASSPDEYRTNTEAFF
- | 12 | - | TRBJ1-2 | TRBV12-3/TRBV12-4 | TGTGCCAGCAGTTCACAGGGCCGCGGCTACACCTTC | CASSSQGRGYTF
- | 13 | - | TRBJ1-4 | TRBV2 | TGTGCCAGCACTCCCTCAACTAATGAAAAACTGTTTTTT | CASTPSTNEKLFF
- | 14 | many | TRBJ1-1 | TRBV5-5 | TGTGCCAGCAGCCCTTGGGACACCGACACTGAAGCTTTCTTT | CASSPWDTDTEAFF
- | 15 | - | TRBJ1-5 | TRBV19 | TGTGCCAGTACCCCACAGGGCGGTTGGAGTCAGCCCCAGCATTTT | CASTPQGGWSQPQHF
- | 14 | - | TRBJ2-2 | TRBV11-2 | TGTGCCAGCAGCGCTGGGAGTCACACCGGGGAGCTGTTTTTT | CASSAGSHTGELFF
TRBD1 | 16 | - | TRBJ1-6 | TRBV3-1/TRBV3-2 | TGTGCCAGCAGCCAGGGTGGAACAGGGGTTAATTCACCCCTCCACTTT | CASSQGGTGVNSPLHF
- | 16 | - | TRBJ2-1 | TRBV3-1/TRBV3-2 | TGTGCCAGCAGCCAAGAAGGTAGCTTCACCTACAATGAGCAGTTCTTC | CASSQEGSFTYNEQFF
TRBD2 | 12 | - | TRBJ2-1 | TRBV19 | TGTGCCAGTAGTGTCCTAGCGGGGGGGCCGTTCTTC | CASSVLAGGPFF
TRBD1 | 13 | - | TRBJ1-2 | TRBV12-3/TRBV12-4 | TGTGCCAGCAGTTCCAGGGGGTATTATGGCTACACCTTC | CASSSRGYYGYTF
- | 11 | - | TRBJ2-7 | TRBV20-1 | TGCAGTGCTAGAGACACCTACGAGCAGTACTTC | CSARDTYEQYF
- | 14 | - | TRBJ2-3 | TRBV18 | TGTGCCAGCTCACCACCGGCTGGCCCAGATACGCAGTATTTT | CASSPPAGPDTQYF
- | 13 | - | TRBJ1-1 | TRBV12-3/TRBV12-4 | TGTGCCAGTTTGGGACATAAGAACACTGAAGCTTTCTTT | CASLGHKNTEAFF
- | 16 | medium-sized | TRBJ1-1 | TRBV7-9 | TGTGCCAGCAGCGATCGGGACACTCCATGGAACACTGAAGCTTTCTTT | CASSDRDTPWNTEAFF
- | 16 | - | TRBJ1-2 | TRBV3-1/TRBV3-2 | TGTGCCAGCAGCCATTTTCTACAGAATGCTAACTATGGCTACACCTTC | CASSHFLQNANYGYTF
TRBD1 | 15 | - | TRBJ1-4 | TRBV2 | TGTGCCAGCAGTTATCTAACAGGGGCTAATGAAAAACTGTTTTTT | CASSYLTGANEKLFF
TRBD1 | 15 | few | TRBJ1-1 | TRBV18 | TGTGCCAGCTCATTAGGGACAGGGGCGAACACTGAAGCTTTCTTT | CASSLGTGANTEAFF
TRBD1 | 18 | - | TRBJ1-4 | TRBV4-1 | TGCGCCAGCAGCCAAGAAGGGACAGGGTTAGTAGCTAATGAAAAACTGTTTTTT | CASSQEGTGLVANEKLFF
TRBD1 | 15 | few | TRBJ2-1 | TRBV4-2 | TGTGCCAGCAGCCAAGATTTTCGAGGGGGCTTTGAGCAGTTCTTC | CASSQDFRGGFEQFF
TRBD1 | 14 | - | TRBJ2-7 | TRBV29-1 | TGCAGCGTGTTAGTCGGGACAGGGACTTACGAGCAGTACTTC | CSVLVGTGTYEQYF
- | 13 | - | TRBJ1-1 | TRBV7-3 | TGTGCCAGCAGCCGCGGATCCAACACTGAAGCTTTCTTT | CASSRGSNTEAFF
TRBD1 | 14 | - | TRBJ1-6 | TRBV4-2 | TGTGCCAGCAGCCGGGGACAGGGGAATTCACCCCTCCACTTT | CASSRGQGNSPLHF
TRBD1 | 16 | - | TRBJ2-3 | TRBV5-1 | TGCGCCAGCAGCTTTCGGACAGGGGGCGCGACAGATACGCAGTATTTT | CASSFRTGGATDTQYF
- | 13 | - | TRBJ1-6 | TRBV7-7 | TGTGCCAGCAGTTCAGACTATAATTCACCCCTCCACTTT | CASSSDYNSPLHF